This entry lists 13 T cell receptor beta chains sequenced from one sample in a study of cytomegalovirus exposure and HLA in healthy donors (dated by TCRdb to the late 2010s). The library was generated by the immunoSEQ multiplex PCR assay. For the multiplex PCR, a mixture combining 60 forward primers for TCR Vbeta segments and 13 reverse primers for TCR Jbeta segments was used. TCRdb took over this immuneACCESS table, retaining in-frame rearrangements with V and J assigned. Such tables are incomplete; in checked studies, under half of the missing clones stem from an unresolved V gene, and the remainder is unexplained. The sample contains around 160,000 clones, 60% to 85% of them found a single time. More than 10% of the sample belongs to the ten largest clones. Sequencing was done on a sample of PBMCs. The origin of the receptors is a man aged 40-49 years in good health and CMV-seropositive.

The V gene is TRBV20-1, the J gene TRBJ2-7; 7 nucleotides agree with TRBD2. The length of the CDR3 is 10 residues. Germline-derived CDR1 and CDR2 are DFQATT and SNEGSKA (reference sequence). CDR3 bases: TGCAGCGGGGGGACCCACGAGCAGTACTTC. This gives the protein CSGGTHEQYF.

The V and J genes are TRBV12-5 and TRBJ1-3; 9 positions agree with TRBD1. The germline gives CDR1 LGHNT, CDR2 FRNRAP. This CDR3 is 17 amino acids long. J was trimmed by 3 bases and V by 2 bases; bases with no gene match: 8. The CDR3: CASGLNGQGIVGNTIYF. The DNA for the CDR3 is TGTGCTAGTGGTTTGAACGGACAGGGGATAGTTGGAAACACCATATATTTT.

The gene calls are TRBV27 and TRBJ2-5; 8 positions match TRBD1. This CDR3 has 18 amino acids. V dropped 0 bases and J dropped 4; count of bases not matched to a gene: 13. The germline gives CDR1 MNHEY, CDR2 SMNVEV (reference sequence). The CDR3 bases are TGTGCCAGCAGTTTATCGCCAGGGGGCCTCCCACAAAGAGAGACCCAGTACTTC. Its protein product is CASSLSPGGLPQRETQYF.

This chain joins TRBV5-1 and TRBJ2-7, with TRBD2 matching 7 bases. Germline CDR1 SGHRS, CDR2 YFSETQ. Losses at the gene ends were 5 bases for V and 1 base for J; bases not matched to a gene: 12. The CDR3 loop spans 16 amino acids. The chain's CDR3 is CASRLGGTDVSYEQYF. CDR3 DNA sequence: TGCGCCAGCAGGCTGGGGGGGACCGACGTTTCCTACGAGCAGTACTTC.

V gene TRBV4-2 combines with J gene TRBJ2-3, with 8 bases matching TRBD2. This CDR3 comprises 17 residues. The trim removed 1 base at V and 5 bases at J, leaving 11 bases unmatched. Germline loops: CDR1 LGHNA, CDR2 YNFKEQ. CDR3 DNA: TGTGCCAGCAGCCAAGTGACGGCCAGCGGGAGTATAGATACGCAGTATTTT. It codes for CASSQVTASGSIDTQYF.

The chain joins TRBV6-1 to TRBJ1-1, with D perhaps TRBD1 (5 bases). Germline V gives CDR1 MNHNS, CDR2 SASEGT. V was cut by 10 bases and J by 7 bases, with 22 bases left in between. There are 14 residues in the CDR3. CDR3 DNA: TGTGCCACCTGGAGGGGCTCTGTCCCCCTTGAAGCTTTCTTT. Translating it yields CATWRGSVPLEAFF.

This clone has more than one count but fewer than ten. CDR3 in DNA: TGTGCCAGCAGCCGAAGTAGCGGGAGGGCCGGGGATACGCAGTATTTT. Translation gives CASSRSSGRAGDTQYF. The chain carries TRBV7-8 and TRBJ2-3, with 11 bases that match TRBD2. The V segment lost 5 bases and the J segment 6 bases; nucleotides outside the gene matches: 10. Germline V gene sequence: CDR1 SGHVS, CDR2 FQNEAQ. The CDR3 covers 16 residues.

This clone was recorded only once. The rearrangement uses TRBV4-1 and TRBJ2-1, with D possibly matching TRBD1 (6 bases). This CDR3 is built from 14 residues. V dropped 3 bases and J dropped 5 bases, with 11 bases sitting between them. Germline CDR1 reads MGHRA; CDR2 reads YSYEKL. CDR3 residues: CASSQTGNHNEQFF. CDR3 nucleotides: TGCGCCAGCAGCCAGACAGGTAACCACAATGAGCAGTTCTTC.

The J gene is TRBJ2-1, the V gene TRBV13; tentative D call: TRBD2 (9 bases). The CDR3 covers 15 residues. Germline V lookup: CDR1 PRHDT, CDR2 FYEKMQ (reference sequence). Between the trimmed V and J ends, which lost 5 bases and 7 bases, there was a span of 18 bases. CDR3 sequence: CASSISGRQGNEQFF. Written as DNA, the CDR3 is TGTGCCAGCAGCATTAGCGGGAGACAGGGGAATGAGCAGTTCTTC.

The V call is TRBV5-1, the J call TRBJ1-2, with 7 bases lining up with TRBD1. Germline CDR1 reads SGHRS; CDR2 reads YFSETQ. Trimming cost V 0 bases and J 1 base; bases outside gene matches: 15. The CDR3 totals 19 residues. The CDR3 loop reads CASSLAPSGTDTNNYGYTF. The CDR3, as DNA: TGCGCCAGCAGCTTGGCGCCATCCGGGACAGACACGAATAACTATGGCTACACCTTC.

J is TRBJ2-2 and V is TRBV28; D may be TRBD2 (6 bases). V lost 5 bases to trimming and J lost 5 bases, with 12 bases between them. Per the germline V gene, CDR1 is MDHEN and CDR2 is SYDVKM. The CDR3 contains 14 residues. CDR3 region: CASSHGSRTGELFF. The CDR3 nucleotides read TGTGCCAGCAGTCACGGGAGCCGGACCGGGGAGCTGTTTTTT.

The chain combines TRBV28 with TRBJ1-1; no reliable D call. Looked up from germline, CDR1 is MDHEN and CDR2 is SYDVKM. This CDR3 region has 14 residues. The V end lost 9 bases, the J end lost 0 bases, and 14 bases lay between the germline ends. The CDR3 spells CASRTGFMNTEAFF. In nucleotides, the CDR3 is TGTGCCAGTCGCACGGGGTTCATGAACACTGAAGCTTTCTTT.

This clone appeared a few times. In DNA, the CDR3 is TGTGCCAGCAGCGTAGGAAGAGCGGGCTTAGGGAATGAGCAGTTCTTC. Its protein product is CASSVGRAGLGNEQFF. The V gene is TRBV9, the J gene TRBJ2-1, with D perhaps matching TRBD2 (6 bases). The CDR3 loop spans 16 amino acids. The V and J ends lost 0 bases and 7 bases respectively, with 17 bases between them. Germline V gene lookup returns CDR1 SGDLS and CDR2 YYNGEE.